This T cell receptor (beta chain) was sequenced for a study of blood T cell repertoires in COVID-19. Across the whole study: The United States, Italy and Spain supplied acute and convalescent COVID-19 samples. PBMCs, B-cell-depleted T cells, or T cells provided the cDNA or gDNA that made up the material.

Looked up from germline, CDR1 is LGHDT and CDR2 is YNNKEL (reference sequence). The V gene lost 4 bases and the J gene lost 2 bases, with 18 bases spanning the gap. This CDR3 is 17 amino acids long. Methods used by the authors: For nucleated cells, counts were estimated from reference gene primer amplification. TCRdb's table, derived via immunoSEQ multiplex PCR, lists solely in-frame clones and lacks some. V and J calls and clone size follow that table, whereas D and trimming were derived from the DNA. The sample contains under 100,000 clones, around 81% of which appear only once. This sequence was found in a middle-aged man with acute or convalescent COVID-19. Sequencing was carried out using peripheral blood. The chain combines TRBV3-1 (or the pseudogene TRBV3-2) with TRBJ1-3; D remains unclear. In DNA, the CDR3 is TGTGCCAGCAGCCCCCTAACCCCGGGGAGGGCTGGAAACACCATATATTTT. Translated, it gives CASSPLTPGRAGNTIYF.